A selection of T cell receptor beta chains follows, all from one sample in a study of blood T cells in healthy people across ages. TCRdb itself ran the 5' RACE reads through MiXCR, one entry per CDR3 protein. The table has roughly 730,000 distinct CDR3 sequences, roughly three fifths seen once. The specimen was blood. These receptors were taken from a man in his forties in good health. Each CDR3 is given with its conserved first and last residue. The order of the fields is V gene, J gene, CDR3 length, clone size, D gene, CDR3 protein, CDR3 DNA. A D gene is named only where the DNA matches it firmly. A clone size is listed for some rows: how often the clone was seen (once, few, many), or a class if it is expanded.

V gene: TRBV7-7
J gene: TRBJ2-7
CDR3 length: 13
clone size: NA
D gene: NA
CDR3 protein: CASSRTRGREQYF
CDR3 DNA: TGTGCCAGCAGCCGTACCAGGGGACGCGAGCAGTACTTC

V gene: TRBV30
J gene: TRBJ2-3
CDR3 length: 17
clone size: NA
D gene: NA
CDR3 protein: CAWRRGAIGADTDTQYF
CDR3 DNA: TGTGCCTGGAGGAGGGGGGCAATTGGCGCGGACACAGATACGCAGTATTTT

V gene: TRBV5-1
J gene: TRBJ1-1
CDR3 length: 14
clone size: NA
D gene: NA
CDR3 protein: CASSLAQMNTEAFF
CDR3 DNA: TGCGCCAGCAGCTTGGCACAGATGAACACTGAAGCTTTCTTT

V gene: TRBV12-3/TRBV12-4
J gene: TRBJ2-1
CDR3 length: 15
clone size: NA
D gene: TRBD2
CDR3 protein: CASRRQRGGLNEQFF
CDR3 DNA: TGTGCCAGCAGACGTCAGCGGGGGGGCCTCAATGAGCAGTTCTTC

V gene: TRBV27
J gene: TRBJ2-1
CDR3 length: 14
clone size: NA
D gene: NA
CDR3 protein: CASSSWGTDGEQFF
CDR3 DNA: TGTGCCAGCAGTTCGTGGGGGACCGACGGCGAGCAGTTCTTC

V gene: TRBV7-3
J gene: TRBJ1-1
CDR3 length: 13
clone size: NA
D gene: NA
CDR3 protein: CASSKAGTTEAFF
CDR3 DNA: TGTGCCAGCAGCAAGGCAGGGACTACTGAAGCTTTCTTT

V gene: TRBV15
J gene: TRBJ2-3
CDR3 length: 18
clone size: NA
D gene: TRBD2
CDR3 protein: CATSTPGLAGAGSDTQYF
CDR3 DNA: TGTGCCACCAGCACTCCGGGACTAGCGGGAGCCGGCTCAGATACGCAGTATTTT

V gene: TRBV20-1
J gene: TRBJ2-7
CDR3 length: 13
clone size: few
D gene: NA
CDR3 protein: CSARSIDAYEQYF
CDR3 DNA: TGCAGTGCTAGATCCATCGACGCTTACGAGCAGTACTTC

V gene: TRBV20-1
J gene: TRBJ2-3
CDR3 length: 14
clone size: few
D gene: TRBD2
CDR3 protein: CSASRLAGADTQYF
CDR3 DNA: TGCAGTGCGAGTCGACTAGCGGGGGCAGATACGCAGTATTTT

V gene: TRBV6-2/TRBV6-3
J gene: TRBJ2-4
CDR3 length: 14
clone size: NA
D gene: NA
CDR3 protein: CASSLDRTKNIQYF
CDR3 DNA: TGTGCCAGCAGCCTAGACAGAACCAAAAACATTCAGTACTTC

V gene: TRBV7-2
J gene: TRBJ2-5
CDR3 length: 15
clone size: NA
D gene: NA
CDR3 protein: CASSSRPRVQETQYF
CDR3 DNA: TGTGCCAGCAGCTCTCGCCCCCGGGTCCAAGAGACCCAGTACTTC

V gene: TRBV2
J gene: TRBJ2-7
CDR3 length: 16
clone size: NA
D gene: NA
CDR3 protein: CASSPGLSGPSYEQYF
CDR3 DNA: TGTGCCAGCAGTCCCGGTCTATCGGGGCCATCCTACGAGCAGTACTTC

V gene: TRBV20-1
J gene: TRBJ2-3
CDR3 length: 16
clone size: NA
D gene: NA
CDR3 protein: CSAIGLRADSTDTQYF
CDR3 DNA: TGCAGTGCTATCGGATTGAGAGCTGATAGCACAGATACGCAGTATTTT

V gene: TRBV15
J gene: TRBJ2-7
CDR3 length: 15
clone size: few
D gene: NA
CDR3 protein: CATSRARQSTYEQYF
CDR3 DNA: TGTGCCACCAGCAGAGCCAGACAGTCAACCTACGAGCAGTACTTC

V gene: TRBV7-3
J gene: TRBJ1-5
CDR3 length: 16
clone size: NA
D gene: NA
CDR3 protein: CASSFLFDSPNQPQHF
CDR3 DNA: TGTGCCAGCAGCTTCCTATTCGACAGTCCCAATCAGCCCCAGCATTTT

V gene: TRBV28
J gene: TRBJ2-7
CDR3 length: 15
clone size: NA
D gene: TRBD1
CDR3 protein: CASRTGTESSYEQYF
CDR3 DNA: TGTGCCAGCAGGACGGGGACAGAGAGCTCCTACGAGCAGTACTTC

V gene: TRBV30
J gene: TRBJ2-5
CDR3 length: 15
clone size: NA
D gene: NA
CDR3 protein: CAWSSPWAGQETQYF
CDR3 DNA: TGTGCCTGGAGCTCCCCCTGGGCAGGACAAGAGACCCAGTACTTC

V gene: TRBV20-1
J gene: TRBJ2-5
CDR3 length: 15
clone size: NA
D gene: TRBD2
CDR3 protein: CSAAGPGGPEETQYF
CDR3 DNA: TGCAGTGCTGCCGGACCGGGAGGGCCGGAAGAGACCCAGTACTTC

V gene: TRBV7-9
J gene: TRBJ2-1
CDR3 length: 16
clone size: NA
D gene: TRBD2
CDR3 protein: CASSLDSGPSYNEQFF
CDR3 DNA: TGTGCCAGCAGCTTAGATAGCGGGCCATCCTACAATGAGCAGTTCTTC

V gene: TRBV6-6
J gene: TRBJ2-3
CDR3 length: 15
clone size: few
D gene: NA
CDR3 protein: CASNPPGGVTDTQYF
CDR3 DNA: TGTGCCAGCAATCCTCCTGGCGGGGTGACAGATACGCAGTATTTT

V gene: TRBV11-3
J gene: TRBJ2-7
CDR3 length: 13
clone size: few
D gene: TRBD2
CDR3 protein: CASSNSGSYEQYF
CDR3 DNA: TGTGCCAGCAGCAATAGCGGGAGCTACGAGCAGTACTTC

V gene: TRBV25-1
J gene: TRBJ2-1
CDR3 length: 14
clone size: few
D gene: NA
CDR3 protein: CASSGIGGINEQFF
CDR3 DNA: TGTGCCAGCAGTGGGATAGGAGGGATCAATGAGCAGTTCTTC

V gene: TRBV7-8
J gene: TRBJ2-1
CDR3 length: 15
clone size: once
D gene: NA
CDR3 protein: CASSLGNTPKGEQFF
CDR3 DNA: TGTGCCAGCAGCCTCGGGAACACCCCTAAGGGTGAGCAGTTCTTC

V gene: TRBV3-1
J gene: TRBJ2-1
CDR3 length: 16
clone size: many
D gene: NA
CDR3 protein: CASSHARTVQGNEQFF
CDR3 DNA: TGTGCCAGCAGCCACGCCCGGACAGTCCAGGGTAATGAGCAGTTCTTC

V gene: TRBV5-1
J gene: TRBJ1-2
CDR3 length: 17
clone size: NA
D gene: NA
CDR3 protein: CASSLEPGGGGGYGYTF
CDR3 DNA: TGCGCCAGCAGCTTGGAGCCCGGCGGGGGAGGTGGCTATGGCTACACCTTC

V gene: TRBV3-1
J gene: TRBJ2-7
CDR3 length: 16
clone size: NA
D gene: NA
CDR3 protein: CASSQDFHYQKYEQYF
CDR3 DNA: TGTGCCAGCAGCCAAGATTTTCATTATCAGAAATACGAGCAGTACTTC

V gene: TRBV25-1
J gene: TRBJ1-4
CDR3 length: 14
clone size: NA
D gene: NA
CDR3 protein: CASGHGGGLEKLFF
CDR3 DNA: TGTGCCAGCGGCCACGGGGGGGGCCTAGAAAAACTGTTTTTT

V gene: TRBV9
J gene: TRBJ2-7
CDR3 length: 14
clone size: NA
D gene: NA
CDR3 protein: CASSSRTGAYEQYF
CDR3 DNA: TGTGCCAGCAGCTCGAGGACGGGGGCCTACGAGCAGTACTTC

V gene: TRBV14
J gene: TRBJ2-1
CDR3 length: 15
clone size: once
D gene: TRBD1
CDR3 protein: CASSRDSRWVNEQFF
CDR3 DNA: TGTGCCAGCAGCCGGGACAGCCGGTGGGTCAATGAGCAGTTCTTC

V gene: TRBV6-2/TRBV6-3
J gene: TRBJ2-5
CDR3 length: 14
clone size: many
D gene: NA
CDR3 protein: CASRNPGGQETQYF
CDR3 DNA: TGTGCCAGCAGGAACCCTGGGGGCCAAGAGACCCAGTACTTC

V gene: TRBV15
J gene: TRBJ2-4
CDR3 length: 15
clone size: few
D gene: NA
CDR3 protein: CATSIGALAKNIQYF
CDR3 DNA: TGTGCCACCAGCATAGGGGCATTAGCCAAAAACATTCAGTACTTC

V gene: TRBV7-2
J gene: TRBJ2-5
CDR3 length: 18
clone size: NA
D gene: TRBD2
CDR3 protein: CASRWTSGESRAGETQYF
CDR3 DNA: TGTGCCAGCAGATGGACTAGCGGGGAGTCCCGAGCCGGGGAGACCCAGTACTTC

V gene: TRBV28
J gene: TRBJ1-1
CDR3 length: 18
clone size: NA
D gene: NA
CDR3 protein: CASSWKTAGVGTLAEAFF
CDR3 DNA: TGTGCCAGCAGTTGGAAGACAGCTGGGGTTGGAACACTGGCTGAAGCTTTCTTT

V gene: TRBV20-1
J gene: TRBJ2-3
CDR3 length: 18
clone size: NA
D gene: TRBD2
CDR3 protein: CSVTPPPTSGTSTDTQYF
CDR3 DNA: TGCAGTGTCACACCGCCTCCAACTAGCGGGACCAGCACAGATACGCAGTATTTT

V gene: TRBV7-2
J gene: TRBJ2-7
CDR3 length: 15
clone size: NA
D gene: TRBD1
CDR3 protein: CASSSLGDSFYEQYF
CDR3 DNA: TGTGCCAGCAGCAGTCTGGGGGACAGTTTCTACGAGCAGTACTTC

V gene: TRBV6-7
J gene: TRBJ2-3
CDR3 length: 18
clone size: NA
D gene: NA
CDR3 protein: CASRETRTAYKLTDTQYF
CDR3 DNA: TGTGCCAGCAGAGAGACCCGGACAGCCTATAAGCTCACAGATACGCAGTATTTT

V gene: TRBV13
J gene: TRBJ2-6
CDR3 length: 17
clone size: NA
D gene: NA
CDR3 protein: CASSLKLGNSGANVLTF
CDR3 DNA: TGTGCCAGCAGCTTAAAGCTAGGGAACTCTGGGGCCAACGTCCTGACTTTC

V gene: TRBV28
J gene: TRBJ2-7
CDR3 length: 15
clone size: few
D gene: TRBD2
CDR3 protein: CASREFSGRAYEQYF
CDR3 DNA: TGTGCCAGCAGAGAGTTTAGCGGGAGGGCCTACGAGCAGTACTTC

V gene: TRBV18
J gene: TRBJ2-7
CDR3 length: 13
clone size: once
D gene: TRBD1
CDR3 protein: CASGTGDSYEQYF
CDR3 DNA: TGTGCCAGCGGGACAGGGGACTCCTACGAGCAGTACTTC

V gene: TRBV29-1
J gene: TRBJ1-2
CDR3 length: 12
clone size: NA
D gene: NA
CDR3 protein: CRVAGMDYGYTF
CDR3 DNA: TGCAGGGTAGCAGGGATGGACTATGGCTACACCTTC

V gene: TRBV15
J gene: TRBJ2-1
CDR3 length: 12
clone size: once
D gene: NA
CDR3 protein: CATSRAGGEQFF
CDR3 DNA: TGTGCCACCAGCAGAGCGGGGGGCGAGCAGTTCTTC

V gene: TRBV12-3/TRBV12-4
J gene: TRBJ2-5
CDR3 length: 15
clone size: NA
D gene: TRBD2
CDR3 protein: CASSPGGARGETQYF
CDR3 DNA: TGTGCCAGCAGCCCGGGGGGAGCCCGCGGGGAGACCCAGTACTTC

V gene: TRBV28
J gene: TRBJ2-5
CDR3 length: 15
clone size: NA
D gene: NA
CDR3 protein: CASSGYGTIQETQYF
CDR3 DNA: TGTGCCAGCAGTGGGTATGGGACCATCCAAGAGACCCAGTACTTC

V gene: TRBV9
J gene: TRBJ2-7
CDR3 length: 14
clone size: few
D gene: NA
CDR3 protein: CASSVDRQNYEQYF
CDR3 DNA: TGTGCCAGCAGCGTAGATCGGCAGAACTACGAGCAGTACTTC

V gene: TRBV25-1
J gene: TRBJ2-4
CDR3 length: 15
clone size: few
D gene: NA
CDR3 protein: CASSDVSSTKNIQYF
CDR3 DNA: TGTGCCAGCAGTGATGTCAGTTCGACCAAAAACATTCAGTACTTC

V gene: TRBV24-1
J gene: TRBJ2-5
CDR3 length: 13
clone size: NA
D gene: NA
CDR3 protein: CATSDASILTQYF
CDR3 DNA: TGTGCCACCAGTGATGCCAGTATTCTGACCCAGTACTTC

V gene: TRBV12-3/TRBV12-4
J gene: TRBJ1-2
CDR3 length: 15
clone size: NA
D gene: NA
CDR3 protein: CASTRRGAWDYGYTF
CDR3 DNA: TGTGCCAGCACCCGCCGGGGGGCTTGGGACTATGGCTACACCTTC

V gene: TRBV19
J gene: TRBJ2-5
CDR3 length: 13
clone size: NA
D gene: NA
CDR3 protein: CASRTQYQETQYF
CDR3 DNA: TGTGCCAGTCGGACTCAGTACCAAGAGACCCAGTACTTC

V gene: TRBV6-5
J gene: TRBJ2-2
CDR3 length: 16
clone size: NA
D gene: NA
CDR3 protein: CASSYSRGANTGELFF
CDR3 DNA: TGTGCCAGCAGTTACTCAAGGGGGGCGAACACCGGGGAGCTGTTTTTT

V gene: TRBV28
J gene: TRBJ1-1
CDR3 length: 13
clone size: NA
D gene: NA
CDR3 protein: CASTRERDTEAFF
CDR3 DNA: TGTGCCAGCACTCGGGAGCGGGACACTGAAGCTTTCTTT

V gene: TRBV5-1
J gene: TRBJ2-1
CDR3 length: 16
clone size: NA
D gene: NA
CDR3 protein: CASSWPRESSYNEQFF
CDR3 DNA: TGCGCCAGCAGCTGGCCCCGGGAGAGTTCCTACAATGAGCAGTTCTTC

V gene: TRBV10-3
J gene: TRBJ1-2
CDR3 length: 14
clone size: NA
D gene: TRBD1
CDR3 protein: CPISPGQGNYGYTF
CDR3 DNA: TGTCCCATCAGTCCGGGACAGGGCAACTATGGCTACACCTTC

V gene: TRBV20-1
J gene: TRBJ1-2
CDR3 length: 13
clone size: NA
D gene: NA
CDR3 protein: CSATPRENYGYTF
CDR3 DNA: TGCAGTGCTACCCCTAGGGAGAACTATGGCTACACCTTC

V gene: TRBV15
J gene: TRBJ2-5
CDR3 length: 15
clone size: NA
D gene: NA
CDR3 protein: CATSSVNQGRETQYF
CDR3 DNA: TGTGCCACCAGCAGCGTAAATCAGGGGAGGGAGACCCAGTACTTC